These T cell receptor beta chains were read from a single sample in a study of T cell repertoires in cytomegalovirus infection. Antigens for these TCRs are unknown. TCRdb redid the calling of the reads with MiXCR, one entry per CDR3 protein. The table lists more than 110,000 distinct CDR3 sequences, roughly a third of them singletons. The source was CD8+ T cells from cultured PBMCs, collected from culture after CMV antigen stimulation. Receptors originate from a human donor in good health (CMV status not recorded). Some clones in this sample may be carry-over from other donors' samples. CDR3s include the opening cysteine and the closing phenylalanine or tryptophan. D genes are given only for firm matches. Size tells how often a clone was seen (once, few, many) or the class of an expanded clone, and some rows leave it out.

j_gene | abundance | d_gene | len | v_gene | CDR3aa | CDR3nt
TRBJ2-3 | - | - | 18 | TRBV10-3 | CAISDSLRTYHRRDTQYF | TGTGCCATCAGTGATTCGCTCCGGACTTACCATAGAAGAGATACGCAGTATTTT
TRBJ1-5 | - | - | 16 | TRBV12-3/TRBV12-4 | CASSLVWERGNQPQHF | TGTGCCAGCAGTTTGGTATGGGAGAGGGGCAATCAGCCCCAGCATTTT
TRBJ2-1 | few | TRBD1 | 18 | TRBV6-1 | CASSESPGQGSWYNEQFF | TGTGCCAGCAGTGAAAGCCCGGGACAGGGAAGTTGGTACAATGAGCAGTTCTTC
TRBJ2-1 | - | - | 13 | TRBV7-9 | CASSLGGVYEQFF | TGTGCCAGCAGCTTAGGGGGGGTTTATGAGCAGTTCTTC
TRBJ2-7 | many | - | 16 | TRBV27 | CASSLSPRGADYEQYF | TGTGCCAGCAGTTTATCCCCCAGGGGGGCTGATTACGAGCAGTACTTC
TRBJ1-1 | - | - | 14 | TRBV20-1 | CSARDRSDITEAFF | TGCAGTGCTAGAGACCGGAGTGATATCACTGAAGCTTTCTTT
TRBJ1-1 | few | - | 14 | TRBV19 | CASSIQLDHTEAFF | TGTGCCAGTAGTATTCAGCTAGATCACACTGAAGCTTTCTTT
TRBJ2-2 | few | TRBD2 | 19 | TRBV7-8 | CASSYPTGVAGGYTGELFF | TGTGCCAGCAGCTACCCAACGGGGGTAGCGGGGGGGTACACCGGGGAGCTGTTTTTT
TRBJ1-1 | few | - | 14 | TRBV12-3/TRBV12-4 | CASSPGTMNTEAFF | TGTGCCAGCAGCCCTGGGACTATGAACACTGAAGCTTTCTTT
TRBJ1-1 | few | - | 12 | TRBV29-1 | CSVYFFLPEAFF | TGCAGCGTTTACTTTTTCCTCCCTGAAGCTTTCTTT
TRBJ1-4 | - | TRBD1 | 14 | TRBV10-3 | CAIRAGQANEKLFF | TGTGCCATCAGGGCGGGACAGGCTAATGAAAAACTGTTTTTT
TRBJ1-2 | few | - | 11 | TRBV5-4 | CATRSFYGYTF | TGTGCCACAAGAAGCTTCTATGGCTACACCTTC
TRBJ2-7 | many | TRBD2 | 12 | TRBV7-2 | CASQGLEDEQYF | TGTGCCAGCCAGGGACTAGAGGACGAGCAGTACTTC
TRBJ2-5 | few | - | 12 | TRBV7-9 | CASTPGLETQYF | TGTGCCAGCACCCCAGGGTTAGAGACCCAGTACTTC
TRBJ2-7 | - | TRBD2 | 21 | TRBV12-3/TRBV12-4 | CASSYHGGELAGGYPSYEQYF | TGTGCCAGCAGTTACCACGGTGGTGAACTAGCGGGGGGGTATCCTTCCTACGAGCAGTACTTC
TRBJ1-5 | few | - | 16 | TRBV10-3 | CAISESGGASNQPQHF | TGTGCCATCAGTGAGTCGGGAGGGGCGAGCAATCAGCCCCAGCATTTT
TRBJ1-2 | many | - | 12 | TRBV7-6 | CASSLDNYGYTF | TGTGCCAGCAGTTTAGATAACTATGGCTACACCTTC